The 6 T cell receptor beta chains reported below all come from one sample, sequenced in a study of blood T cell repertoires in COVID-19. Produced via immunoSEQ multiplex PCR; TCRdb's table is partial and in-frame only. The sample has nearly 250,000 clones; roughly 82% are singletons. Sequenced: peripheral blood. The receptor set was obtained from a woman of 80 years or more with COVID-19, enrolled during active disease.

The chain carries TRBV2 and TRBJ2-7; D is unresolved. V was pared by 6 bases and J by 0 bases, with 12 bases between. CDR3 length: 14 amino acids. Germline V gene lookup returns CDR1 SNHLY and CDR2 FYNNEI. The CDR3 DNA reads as TGTGCCAGCAGCAAATCGGAGAGCTCCTACGAGCAGTACTTC. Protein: CASSKSESSYEQYF.

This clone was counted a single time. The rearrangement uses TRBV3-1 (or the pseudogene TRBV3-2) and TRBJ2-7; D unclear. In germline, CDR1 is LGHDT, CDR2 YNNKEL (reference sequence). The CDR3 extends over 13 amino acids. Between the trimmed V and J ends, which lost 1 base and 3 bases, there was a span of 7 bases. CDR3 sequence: CASSQAPSYEQYF. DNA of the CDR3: TGTGCCAGCAGCCAAGCCCCTAGCTACGAGCAGTACTTC.

The CDR3 sequence is CATSRDLGDNGYTF. The CDR3 coding sequence is TGTGCCACCAGCAGAGATCTGGGGGACAATGGCTACACCTTC. The V call is TRBV15, the J call TRBJ1-2; TRBD1 is a possible D gene (6 bases). The CDR3 runs 14 residues. V dropped 0 bases and J dropped 6 bases, with 11 bases sitting between them. Germline lookup yields CDR1 LNHNV and CDR2 YYDKDF (reference sequence).

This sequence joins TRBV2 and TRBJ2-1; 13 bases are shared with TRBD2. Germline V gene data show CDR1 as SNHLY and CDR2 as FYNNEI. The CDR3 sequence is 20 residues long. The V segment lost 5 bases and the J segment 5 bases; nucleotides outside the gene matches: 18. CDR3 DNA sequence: TGTGCCAGCAGTACCCGGAGGACTAGCGGGGGAGTAGGCCCCGACAATGAGCAGTTCTTC. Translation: CASSTRRTSGGVGPDNEQFF. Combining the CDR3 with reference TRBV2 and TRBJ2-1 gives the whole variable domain EPEVTQTPSHQVTQMGQEVILRCVPISNHLYFYWYRQILGQKVEFLVSFYNNEISEKSEIFDDQFSVERPDGSNFTLKIRSTKLEDSAMYFCASSTRRTSGGVGPDNEQFFGPGTRLTVL.

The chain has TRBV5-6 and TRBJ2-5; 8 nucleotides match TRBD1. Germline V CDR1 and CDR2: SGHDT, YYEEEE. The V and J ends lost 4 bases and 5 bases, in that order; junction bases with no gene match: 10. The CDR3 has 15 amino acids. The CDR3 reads CASSRTGLSRETQYF. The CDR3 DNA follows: TGTGCCAGCAGCAGGACAGGGCTCAGCAGGGAGACCCAGTACTTC.

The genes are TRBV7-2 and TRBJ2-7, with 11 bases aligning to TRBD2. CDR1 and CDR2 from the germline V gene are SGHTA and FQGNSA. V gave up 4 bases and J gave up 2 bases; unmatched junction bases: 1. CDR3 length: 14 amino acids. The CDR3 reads CASSSGLAAYEQYF. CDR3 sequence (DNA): TGTGCCAGCAGCTCGGGACTAGCGGCCTACGAGCAGTACTTC.